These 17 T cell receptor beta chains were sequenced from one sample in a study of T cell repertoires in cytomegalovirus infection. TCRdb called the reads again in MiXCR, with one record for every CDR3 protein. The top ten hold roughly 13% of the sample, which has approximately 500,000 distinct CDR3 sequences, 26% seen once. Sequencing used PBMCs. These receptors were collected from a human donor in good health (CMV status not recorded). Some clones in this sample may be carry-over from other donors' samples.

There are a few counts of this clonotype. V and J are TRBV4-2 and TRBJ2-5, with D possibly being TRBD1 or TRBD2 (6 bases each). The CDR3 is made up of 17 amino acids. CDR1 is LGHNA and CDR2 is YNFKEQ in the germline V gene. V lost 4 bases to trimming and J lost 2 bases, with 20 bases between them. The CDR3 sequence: CASSRLGAGTTQETQYF. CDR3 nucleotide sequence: TGTGCCAGCAGCCGACTGGGGGCGGGAACAACGCAAGAGACCCAGTACTTC.

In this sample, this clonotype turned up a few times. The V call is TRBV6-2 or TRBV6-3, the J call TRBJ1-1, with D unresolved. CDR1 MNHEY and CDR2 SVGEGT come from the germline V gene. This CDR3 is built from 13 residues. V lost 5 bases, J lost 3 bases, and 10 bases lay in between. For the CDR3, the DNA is TGTGCCAGCAGTAATGACGCGTACACTGAAGCTTTCTTT. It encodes CASSNDAYTEAFF.

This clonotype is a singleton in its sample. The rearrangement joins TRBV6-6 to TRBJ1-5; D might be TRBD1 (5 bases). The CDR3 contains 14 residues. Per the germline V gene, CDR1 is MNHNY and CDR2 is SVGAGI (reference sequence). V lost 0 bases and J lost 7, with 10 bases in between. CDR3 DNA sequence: TGTGCCAGCAGTTACTCAGGGACTGGCCAGCCCCAGCATTTT. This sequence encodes CASSYSGTGQPQHF.

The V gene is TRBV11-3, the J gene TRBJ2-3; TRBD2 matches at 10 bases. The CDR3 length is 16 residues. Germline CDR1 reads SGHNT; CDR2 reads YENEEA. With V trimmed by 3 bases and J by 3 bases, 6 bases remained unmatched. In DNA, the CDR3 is TGTGCCAGCAGCTTCGCCCTAGCGGGAGCGACAGATACGCAGTATTTT. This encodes CASSFALAGATDTQYF.

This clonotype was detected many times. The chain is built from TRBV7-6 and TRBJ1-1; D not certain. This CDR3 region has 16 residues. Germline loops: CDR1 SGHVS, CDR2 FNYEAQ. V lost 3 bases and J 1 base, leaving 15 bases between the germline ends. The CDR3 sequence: CASSLNVYGTNTEAFF. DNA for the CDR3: TGTGCCAGCAGCTTGAATGTCTACGGAACGAACACTGAAGCTTTCTTT.

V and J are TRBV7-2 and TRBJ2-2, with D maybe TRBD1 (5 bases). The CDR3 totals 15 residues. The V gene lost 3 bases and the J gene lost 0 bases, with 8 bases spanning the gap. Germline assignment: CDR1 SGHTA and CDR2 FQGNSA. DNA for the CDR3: TGTGCCAGCAGCTTGGACAACGCGAACACCGGGGAGCTGTTTTTT. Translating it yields CASSLDNANTGELFF.

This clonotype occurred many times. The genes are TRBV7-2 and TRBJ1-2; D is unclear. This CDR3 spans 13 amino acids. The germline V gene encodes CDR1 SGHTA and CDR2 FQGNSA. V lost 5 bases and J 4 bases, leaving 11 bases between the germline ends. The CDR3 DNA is TGTGCCAGCAGCCCCCTATTTAGCTATGGCTACACCTTC. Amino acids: CASSPLFSYGYTF. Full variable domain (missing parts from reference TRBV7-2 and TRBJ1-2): GAGVSQSPSNKVTEKGKDVELRCDPISGHTALYWYRQSLGQGLEFLIYFQGNSAPDKSGLPSDRFSAERTGGSVSTLTIQRTQQEDSAVYLCASSPLFSYGYTFGSGTRLTVV.

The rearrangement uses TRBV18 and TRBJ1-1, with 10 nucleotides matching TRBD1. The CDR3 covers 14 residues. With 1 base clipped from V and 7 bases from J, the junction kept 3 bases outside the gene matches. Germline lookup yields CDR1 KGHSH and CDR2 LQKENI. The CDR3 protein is CASSPQGQGNEAFF. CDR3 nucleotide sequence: TGTGCCAGCTCACCACAGGGACAGGGGAATGAAGCTTTCTTT.

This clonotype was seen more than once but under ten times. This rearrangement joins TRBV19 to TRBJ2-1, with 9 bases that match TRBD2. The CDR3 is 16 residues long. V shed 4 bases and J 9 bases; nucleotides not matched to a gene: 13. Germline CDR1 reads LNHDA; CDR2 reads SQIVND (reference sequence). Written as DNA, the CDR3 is TGTGCCAGTAGTACAGGGATTCGAGCGGGAGGCCTTGAGCAGTTCTTC. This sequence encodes CASSTGIRAGGLEQFF.

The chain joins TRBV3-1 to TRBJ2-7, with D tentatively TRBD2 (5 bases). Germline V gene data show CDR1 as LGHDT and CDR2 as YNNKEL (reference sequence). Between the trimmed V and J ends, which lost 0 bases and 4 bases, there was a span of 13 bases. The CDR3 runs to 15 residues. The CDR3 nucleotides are TGTGCCAGCAGCCAAGACCTCGAGAGCGGATACGAGCAGTACTTC. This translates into CASSQDLESGYEQYF.

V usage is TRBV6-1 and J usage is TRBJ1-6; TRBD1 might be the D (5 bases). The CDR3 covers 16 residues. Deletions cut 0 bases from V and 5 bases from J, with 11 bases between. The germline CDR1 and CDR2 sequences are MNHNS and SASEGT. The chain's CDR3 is CASSEATESNNSPLHF. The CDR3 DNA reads TGTGCCAGCAGTGAAGCGACAGAATCCAATAATTCACCCCTCCACTTT.

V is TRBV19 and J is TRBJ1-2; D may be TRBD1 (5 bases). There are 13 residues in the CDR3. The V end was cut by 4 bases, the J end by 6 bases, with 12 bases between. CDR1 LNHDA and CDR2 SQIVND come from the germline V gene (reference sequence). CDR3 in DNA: TGTGCCAGTAGTACCCAACCGACAGATGGCTACACCTTC. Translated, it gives CASSTQPTDGYTF.

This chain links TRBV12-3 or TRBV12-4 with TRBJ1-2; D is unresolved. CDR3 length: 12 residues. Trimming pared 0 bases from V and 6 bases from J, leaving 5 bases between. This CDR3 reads CASSLARNGYTF. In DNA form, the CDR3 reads TGTGCCAGCAGTTTAGCCCGTAATGGCTACACCTTC.

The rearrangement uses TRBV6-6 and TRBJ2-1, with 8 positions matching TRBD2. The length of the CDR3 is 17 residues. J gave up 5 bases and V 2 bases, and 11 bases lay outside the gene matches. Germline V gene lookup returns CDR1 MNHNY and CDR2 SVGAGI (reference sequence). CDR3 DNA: TGTGCCAGCAGTTACACACCGGGACTAGGGGCCAACAATGAGCAGTTCTTC. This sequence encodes CASSYTPGLGANNEQFF.

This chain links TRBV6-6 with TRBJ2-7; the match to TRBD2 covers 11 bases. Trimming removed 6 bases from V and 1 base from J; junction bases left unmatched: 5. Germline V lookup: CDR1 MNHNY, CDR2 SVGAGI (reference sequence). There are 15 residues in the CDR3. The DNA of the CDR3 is TGTGCCAGCAGGGGACTAGCGGCCAGGTCCTACGAGCAGTACGTC. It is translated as CASRGLAARSYEQYV.

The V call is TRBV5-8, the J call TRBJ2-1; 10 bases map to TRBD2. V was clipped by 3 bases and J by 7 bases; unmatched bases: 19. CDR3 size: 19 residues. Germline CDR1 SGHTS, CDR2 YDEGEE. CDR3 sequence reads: CASSSGPSSSGRIVNEQFF. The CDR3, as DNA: TGTGCCAGCAGCTCGGGCCCATCCTCTAGCGGGAGAATTGTGAATGAGCAGTTCTTC.

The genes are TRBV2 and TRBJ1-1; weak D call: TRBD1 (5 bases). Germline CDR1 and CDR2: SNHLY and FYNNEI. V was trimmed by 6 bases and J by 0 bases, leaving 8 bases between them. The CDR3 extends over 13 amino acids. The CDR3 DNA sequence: TGTGCCAGCAGGAGGGACGTGAACACTGAAGCTTTCTTT. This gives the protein CASRRDVNTEAFF.